This T cell receptor beta chain was identified in a study of blood T cell repertoires in COVID-19. On the study more broadly: The United States, Italy and Spain were the sources of the acute and convalescent COVID-19 samples. T cells, B-cell-depleted T cells, or PBMCs provided the cDNA or gDNA that served as material.

Membership in each cohort depended on participant-reported clinical history. For recovered donors of Cohort 3, there were two negative PCRs, clearance, or symptom resolution. The trim removed 0 bases at V and 3 bases at J, leaving 6 bases unmatched. CDR1 SGDLS and CDR2 YYNGEE come from the germline V gene. This CDR3 spans 16 amino acids. This table comes from immunoSEQ multiplex PCR, and its TCRdb copy is limited to in-frame clones, with some not included. The table includes roughly 200,000 clones, approximately 85% detected once. V gene TRBV9 combines with J gene TRBJ1-2, with 9 bases fitting TRBD1. Sequencing was carried out using PBMCs or T cells enriched from blood (not recorded which). This TCR came from a man aged 35-49 years who had recovered from COVID-19. CDR3: CASSVGRDREDYGYTF. Here the CDR3 DNA reads TGTGCCAGCAGCGTAGGGCGGGACAGGGAGGACTATGGCTACACCTTC.